This T cell receptor (beta chain) is from a study of Graves' ophthalmopathy and Graves' hyperthyroidism. As the template, RNA transcripts were used to amplify TCR beta CDR3 regions. The library came from an HTBI-primed first-round RT-PCR and a second-round multiplex PCR. Using its own MiXCR run on the multiplex PCR reads, TCRdb lists one record per CDR3 protein. The sample lists approximately 700,000 distinct CDR3 sequences; approximately 40% were seen once. Trimming took 5 bases from V and 9 from J, leaving 25 bases between them. Per the germline V gene, CDR1 is SGHVS and CDR2 is FQNEAQ. The CDR3 length is 16 residues.

Sequenced: peripheral blood. J is TRBJ2-5 and V is TRBV7-8, with D maybe TRBD1 (6 bases). The origin of this receptor is an adult man with Graves' ophthalmopathy. As DNA, the CDR3 is TGTGCCAGCAGCCCCGTCGGGCAGGGGTCCAATCAGCCCCAGTACTTC. It is translated as CASSPVGQGSNQPQYF. Filled out from reference TRBV7-8 and TRBJ2-5, the complete variable domain reads GAGVSQSPRYKVAKRGQDVALRCDPISGHVSLFWYQQALGQGPEFLTYFQNEAQLDKSGLPSDRFFAERPEGSVSTLKIQRTQQEDSAVYLCASSPVGQGSNQPQYFGPGTRLLVL.